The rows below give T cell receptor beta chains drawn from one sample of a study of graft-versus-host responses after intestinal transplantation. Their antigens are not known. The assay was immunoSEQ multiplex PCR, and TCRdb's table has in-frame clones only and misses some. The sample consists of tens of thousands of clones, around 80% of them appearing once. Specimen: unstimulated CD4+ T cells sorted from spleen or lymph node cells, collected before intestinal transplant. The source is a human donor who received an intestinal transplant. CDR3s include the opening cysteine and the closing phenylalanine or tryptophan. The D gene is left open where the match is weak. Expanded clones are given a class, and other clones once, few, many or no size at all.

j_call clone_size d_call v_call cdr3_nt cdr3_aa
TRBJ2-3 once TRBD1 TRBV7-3 TGTGCCAGCAGCTTAAATCCACAGGGGACAGATACGCAGTATTTT CASSLNPQGTDTQYF
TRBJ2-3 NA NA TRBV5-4 TGTGCCAGCAGCTTCAGCAGCCGGGGGGCATCAGATACGCAGTATTTT CASSFSSRGASDTQYF
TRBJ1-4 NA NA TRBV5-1 TGCGCCAGCAGCTTGACAGGGCCGAATGAAAAACTGTTTTTT CASSLTGPNEKLFF
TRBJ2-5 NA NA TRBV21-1 TGTGCCAGCAGCAAAGCGACTAGCGGGGGGAAAGAGACCCAGTACTTC CASSKATSGGKETQYF
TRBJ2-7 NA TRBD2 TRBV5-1 TGCGCCAGCAGCTCTCAGGGGGCCCTAGCGGGAGGAAGCGAGCAGTACTTC CASSSQGALAGGSEQYF
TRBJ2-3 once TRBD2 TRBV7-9 TGTGCCAGCAGCCCAAGACTAGCGGGGGGCACAGATACGCAGTATTTT CASSPRLAGGTDTQYF
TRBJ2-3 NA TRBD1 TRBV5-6 TGTGCCAGCAGCTGGGACAGGGTAAGCACAGATACGCAGTATTTT CASSWDRVSTDTQYF
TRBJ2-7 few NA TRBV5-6 TGTGCCAGCAGCTTGCTGGGGCCGATCCACGAGCAGTACTTC CASSLLGPIHEQYF
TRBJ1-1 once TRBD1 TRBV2 TGTGCCAGCAGTCCCTTACAGGGGGCGATGAACACTGAAGCTTTCTTT CASSPLQGAMNTEAFF
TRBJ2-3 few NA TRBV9 TGTGCCAGCAGCGTAGCCGCAGATACGCAGTATTTT CASSVAADTQYF
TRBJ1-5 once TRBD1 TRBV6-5 TGTGCCAGCAGTGGGACAGGGGGCGGAGGTCAGCCCCAGCATTTT CASSGTGGGGQPQHF
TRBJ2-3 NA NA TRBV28 TGTGCCAGCAGTTTAGGGGGGGCGGGCACAGATACGCAGTATTTT CASSLGGAGTDTQYF
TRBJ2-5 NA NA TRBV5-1 TGCGCCAGCAGTAAGTTCGAGACCCAGTACTTC CASSKFETQYF
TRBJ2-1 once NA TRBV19 TGTGCCAGTAGTATAGCGGGCGGGCGGTACAATGAGCAGTTCTTC CASSIAGGRYNEQFF
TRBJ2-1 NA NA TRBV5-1 TGCGCCAGCAGCTTGCAGGGCTCCACACCCCTTACTCACAATGAGCAGTTCTTC CASSLQGSTPLTHNEQFF
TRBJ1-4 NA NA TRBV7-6 TGTGCCAGCAGCGGGGGGCAGGATGAAAAACTGTTTTTT CASSGGQDEKLFF
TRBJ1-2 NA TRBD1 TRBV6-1 TGTGCCAGCAGGTCCTCCGGGACAGGGGTCTATGGCTACACCTTC CASRSSGTGVYGYTF
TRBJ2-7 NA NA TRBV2 TGTGCCAGCAGTGATAGGTACAGGCCCTACGAGCAGTACTTC CASSDRYRPYEQYF
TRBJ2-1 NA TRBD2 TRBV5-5 TGTGTCAGCAGTACAGCGGGAGGGCCGACCAATGAGCAGTTCTTC CVSSTAGGPTNEQFF
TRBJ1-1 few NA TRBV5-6 TGTGCCAGCAGCCCCCTGGCAGGGGCTGACACTGAAGCTTTCTTT CASSPLAGADTEAFF
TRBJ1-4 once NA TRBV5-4 TGTGCCAGCAGCTTGGGTCTGGATCCAACTAATGAAAAACTGTTTTTT CASSLGLDPTNEKLFF
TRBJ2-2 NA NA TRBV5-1 TGCGCCAGCAGTCGGTCGCGGGGCGCGAAATCCGGGGAGCTGTTTTTT CASSRSRGAKSGELFF
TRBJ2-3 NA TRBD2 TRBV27 TGTGCCAGCAGTGGGGCTAGCGGGTGGGATACGCAGTATTTT CASSGASGWDTQYF
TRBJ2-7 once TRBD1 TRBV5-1 TGCGCCAGCAGCGAGACCGGGACAGGGGGCTACGAGCAGTACTTC CASSETGTGGYEQYF
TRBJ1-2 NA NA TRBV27 TGTGCCAGCAGTTTAGGGTTTTTACAGCGTGGCTACACCTTC CASSLGFLQRGYTF
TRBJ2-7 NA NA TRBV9 TGTGCCAGCAGCGTAGCTACTGACACGGTGGAGCAGTACTTC CASSVATDTVEQYF
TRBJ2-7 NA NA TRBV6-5 TGTGCCAGCAAAATCGGGGAATGGAGCTCCTACGAGCAGTACTTC CASKIGEWSSYEQYF
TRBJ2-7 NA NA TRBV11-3 TGTGCCAGCAGCCCGGGACCCTACTACGAGCAGTACTTC CASSPGPYYEQYF
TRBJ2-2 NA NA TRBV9 TGTGCCAGCAGCGTAAGCTTCCCGAACACCGGGGAGCTGTTTTTT CASSVSFPNTGELFF
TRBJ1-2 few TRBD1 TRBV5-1 TGCGCCAGCAGCGGACAGGGGGCTAACTATGGCTACACCTTC CASSGQGANYGYTF
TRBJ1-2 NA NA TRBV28 TGTGCCAGCACCACCTCCATCCGGGGCCCTTATGGCTACACCTTC CASTTSIRGPYGYTF